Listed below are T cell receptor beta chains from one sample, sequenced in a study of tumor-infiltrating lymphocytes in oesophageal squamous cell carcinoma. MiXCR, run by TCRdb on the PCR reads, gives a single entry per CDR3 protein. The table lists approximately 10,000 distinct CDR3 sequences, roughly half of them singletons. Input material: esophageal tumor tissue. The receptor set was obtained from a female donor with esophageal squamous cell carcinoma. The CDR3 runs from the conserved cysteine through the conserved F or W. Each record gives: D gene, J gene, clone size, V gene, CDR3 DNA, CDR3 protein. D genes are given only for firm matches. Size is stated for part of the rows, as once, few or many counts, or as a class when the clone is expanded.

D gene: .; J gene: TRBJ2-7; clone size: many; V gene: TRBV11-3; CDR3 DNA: TGTGCCAGCAGCTTAGGCGGGCAGTACAATGAGCAGTACTTC; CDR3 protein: CASSLGGQYNEQYF
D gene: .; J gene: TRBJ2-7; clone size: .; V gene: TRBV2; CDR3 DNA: TGTGCCAGCAGTGGTACCGGAGGGGAGCAGTACTTC; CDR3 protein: CASSGTGGEQYF
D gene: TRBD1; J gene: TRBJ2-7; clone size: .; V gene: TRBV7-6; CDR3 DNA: TGTGCCAGCAGATCCGGACAGGGGGTTAATTCACCCCTCCACTTC; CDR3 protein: CASRSGQGVNSPLHF
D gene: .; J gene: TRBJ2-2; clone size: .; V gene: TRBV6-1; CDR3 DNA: TGTGCCAGCACCCCCAGTATCACCGGGGAGCTGTTTTTT; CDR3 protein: CASTPSITGELFF
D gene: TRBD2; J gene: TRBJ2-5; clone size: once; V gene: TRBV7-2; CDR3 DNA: TGTGCCAGCAGCTTAGCCGGGACTAGCGGATACAATGAGCAGTACTTC; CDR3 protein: CASSLAGTSGYNEQYF
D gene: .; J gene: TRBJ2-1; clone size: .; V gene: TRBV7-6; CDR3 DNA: TGTGCCAGCAGCTACCCAGGAAGCGGCTCCTACAATGAGCAGTTCTTC; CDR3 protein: CASSYPGSGSYNEQFF
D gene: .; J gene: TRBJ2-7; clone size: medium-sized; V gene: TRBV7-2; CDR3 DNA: TGTGCCAGCAGCTTAGTGGGGGGCTCTTACGAGCAGTACTTC; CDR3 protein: CASSLVGGSYEQYF
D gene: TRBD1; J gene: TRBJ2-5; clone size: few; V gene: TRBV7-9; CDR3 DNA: TGTGCCAGCAGCTCGGGACAGGGTTACGAGACCCAGTACTTC; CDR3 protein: CASSSGQGYETQYF
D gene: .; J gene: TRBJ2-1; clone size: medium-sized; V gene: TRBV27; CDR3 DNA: TGTGCCAGCAGTTTAAAGGGAGGATACAATGAGCAGTTCTTC; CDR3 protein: CASSLKGGYNEQFF
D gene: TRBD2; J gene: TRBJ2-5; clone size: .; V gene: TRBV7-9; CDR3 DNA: TGTGCCAGCAGCCCCCCTTGGGGAGGGGAGACCCAGTACTTC; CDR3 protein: CASSPPWGGETQYF
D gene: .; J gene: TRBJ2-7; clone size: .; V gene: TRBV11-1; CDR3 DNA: TGTGCCAGCAGCCGGGACGACTACTACGAGCAGTACTTC; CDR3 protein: CASSRDDYYEQYF
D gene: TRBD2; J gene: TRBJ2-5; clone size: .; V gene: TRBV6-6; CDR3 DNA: TGTGCCAGCAGACGGTCTAGCGGGAGTTTCAGTGAGCAGTACTTC; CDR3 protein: CASRRSSGSFSEQYF
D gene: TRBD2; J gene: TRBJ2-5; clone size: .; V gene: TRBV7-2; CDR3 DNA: TGTGCCAGCAGCTCGGGACTAGCGGGAGGTATAGAGACCCAGTACTTC; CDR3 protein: CASSSGLAGGIETQYF